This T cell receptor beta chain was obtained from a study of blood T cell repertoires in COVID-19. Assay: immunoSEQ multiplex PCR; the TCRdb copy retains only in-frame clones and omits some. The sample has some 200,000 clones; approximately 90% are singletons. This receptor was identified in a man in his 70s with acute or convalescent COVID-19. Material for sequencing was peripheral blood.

The DNA for the CDR3 is TGTGCCAGCAGCACTTCGACAGGGCCAGATACGCAGTATTTT. Translated: CASSTSTGPDTQYF. V gene TRBV7-9 combines with J gene TRBJ2-3, with 7 bases identical to TRBD1. Germline V lookup: CDR1 SEHNR, CDR2 FQNEAQ (reference sequence). The CDR3 sequence is 14 residues long. V was pared by 5 bases and J by 4 bases, with 6 bases of the junction left unmatched.